The 20 T cell receptor beta chains in this list originate from one sample, sequenced in a study of T cells in Graves' hyperthyroidism and ophthalmopathy. Researchers amplified the TCR beta CDR3 regions from RNA transcripts. With the HTBI primer set, the TCR CDR3 went through a first round of RT-PCR. From the multiplex PCR reads, TCRdb called clonotypes with MiXCR, one entry per CDR3 protein. The sample has hundreds of thousands of distinct CDR3 sequences, more than 30% seen once. The sequencing sample was made of blood. The receptors here all came from a man between 18 and 35 years old with Graves' hyperthyroidism.

The chain is built from TRBV4-1 and TRBJ2-5; no definite D call. Germline values: CDR1 MGHRA, CDR2 YSYEKL. V lost 1 base, J lost 2 bases, and 8 bases lay in between. This CDR3 contains 14 residues. Here the CDR3 DNA reads TGCGCCAGCAGCCAAGGTGGCTTTCAAGAGACCCAGTACTTC. Amino acids: CASSQGGFQETQYF.

The chain combines TRBV6-5 with TRBJ2-7; D is unclear. This CDR3 is 15 amino acids long. Germline assignment: CDR1 MNHEY and CDR2 SVGAGI. V lost 2 bases and J lost 0, with 11 bases in between. CDR3 nucleotide sequence: TGTGCCAGCAGTTACGCCAATCCGGTCTCCTACGAGCAGTACTTC. This encodes CASSYANPVSYEQYF.

This clonotype has a count of ten or more. The chain joins TRBV29-1 to TRBJ1-2; D is unresolved. Germline V gene data show CDR1 as SQVTM and CDR2 as ANQGSEA. This CDR3 region has 12 residues. V lost 6 bases, J lost 2 bases, and 10 bases lay in between. The chain's CDR3 is CSVYTENYGYTF. CDR3 in DNA: TGCAGCGTCTACACGGAGAACTATGGCTACACCTTC.

This clonotype was observed a handful of times. The CDR3 here is CASSRNWARGDRDTGELFF. In nucleotides, the CDR3 is TGTGCCAGCAGCCGCAACTGGGCCCGGGGGGATCGGGACACCGGGGAGCTGTTTTTT. This chain connects TRBV7-8 to TRBJ2-2; 7 bases agree with TRBD2. From germline, CDR1 is SGHVS and CDR2 FQNEAQ. CDR3 size: 19 residues. J gave up 3 bases and V 5 bases, and 18 bases lay outside the gene matches.

On this clonotype: This clone may be a read error of a much larger clone one base away. The CDR3 loop is CAISERRGFAYF. CDR3 DNA: TGTGCCATCAGTGAAAGGAGGGGGTTCGCGTACTTC. The chain uses TRBV10-3 and TRBJ2-5, with D possibly called TRBD1 or TRBD2 (6 bases each). V was shortened by 3 bases and J by 13 bases, with 15 bases between the two germline ends. The CDR3 covers 12 residues. Germline CDR1 reads ENHRY; CDR2 reads SYGVKD.

CDR3 residues: CSVERDHEQYF. In DNA, the CDR3 is TGCAGCGTTGAGAGGGACCACGAGCAGTACTTC. The chain joins TRBV29-1 to TRBJ2-7; D assignment may be TRBD1 or TRBD2 (5 bases each). Trimming shortened V by 3 bases and J by 5 bases, and 8 bases separated the two germline ends. The CDR3 contains 11 residues. Germline V gene data show CDR1 as SQVTM and CDR2 as ANQGSEA.

The chain recombines TRBV6-1 with TRBJ1-5; weak D call: TRBD1 (6 bases). The V gene's germline CDR1 is MNHNS and CDR2 SASEGT. The V and J ends lost 9 bases and 0 bases respectively, with 12 bases between them. This CDR3 is 14 amino acids long. CDR3 DNA: TGTGCCAGTACAGGGTATCTTAGCAATCAGCCCCAGCATTTT. Translated, it gives CASTGYLSNQPQHF.

The chain links TRBV9 to TRBJ1-4; 7 bases fit TRBD1. J was trimmed by 11 bases and V by 3 bases; bases with no gene match: 10. The germline CDR1 and CDR2 sequences are SGDLS and YYNGEE. This CDR3 comprises 14 residues. In DNA, the CDR3 is TGTGCCAGCAGCGCCTCCGGGACAGTGGTGAAACTGTTTTTT. Translated: CASSASGTVVKLFF.

The chain employs TRBV7-2 and TRBJ2-5; TRBD2 agrees at 16 bases. Germline lookup yields CDR1 SGHTA and CDR2 FQGNSA. The length of the CDR3 is 18 residues. Germline trimming cut 6 bases from V and 11 bases from J; bases unmatched to any gene: 18. The CDR3 loop is CASRSNPGTSGRAREQYF. The CDR3 DNA sequence: TGTGCCAGCAGATCCAATCCCGGGACTAGCGGGAGGGCGAGAGAGCAGTACTTC.

The chain uses TRBV25-1 and TRBJ1-1; 7 nucleotides line up with TRBD1. Unmatched junction bases numbered 5, after V lost 3 bases and J lost 4 bases. Germline V lookup: CDR1 MGHDK, CDR2 SYGVNS. This CDR3 spans 14 amino acids. CDR3 in DNA: TGTGCCAGCAGTGAGGACTCAGGGGGCACTGAAGCTTTCTTT. It translates to CASSEDSGGTEAFF.

This clonotype has only one observation. The chain joins TRBV29-1 to TRBJ1-2; TRBD1 might be the D (6 bases). CDR1 SQVTM and CDR2 ANQGSEA come from the germline V gene. The CDR3 extends over 12 amino acids. The V and J ends lost 3 bases and 7 bases respectively, with 12 bases between them. Written as DNA, the CDR3 is TGCAGCGTTGAGGGGACACCAACTGGCTACACCTTC. Protein product: CSVEGTPTGYTF.

This clonotype was counted ten times or more. CDR3 amino acids: CASSSDGNTGELFF. In DNA form, the CDR3 reads TGTGCCAGCAGCTCGGACGGTAACACCGGGGAGCTGTTTTTT. The chain uses TRBV7-2 and TRBJ2-2; no firm D call. There are 14 residues in the CDR3. Per the germline V gene, CDR1 is SGHTA and CDR2 is FQGNSA. V was clipped by 4 bases and J by 2 bases, with 8 bases between them.

This clonotype turned up a few times. The V and J genes are TRBV2 and TRBJ1-5; tentatively, D is TRBD1 (5 bases). CDR1 is SNHLY and CDR2 is FYNNEI in the germline V gene. This CDR3 has 15 residues. V lost 6 bases and J lost 4, with 16 bases in between. The CDR3 is CASRAGTLPNQPQHF. CDR3 sequence (DNA): TGTGCCAGCAGAGCCGGGACGCTACCGAATCAGCCCCAGCATTTT.

V gene TRBV11-2 combines with J gene TRBJ1-4; 9 bases fit TRBD1. CDR1 and CDR2 from the germline V gene are SGHAT and FQNNGV. This CDR3 contains 16 residues. The V segment lost 1 base and the J segment 8 bases; nucleotides outside the gene matches: 8. The CDR3 here is CASSLGMTGGYEKLFF. The CDR3 region has the DNA TGTGCCAGCAGCTTAGGCATGACAGGGGGTTACGAAAAACTGTTTTTT.

J is TRBJ2-7 and V is TRBV20-1, with TRBD2 matching 9 bases. The CDR3 length is 18 residues. Germline V gene lookup returns CDR1 DFQATT and CDR2 SNEGSKA (reference sequence). The ends lost 6 bases at V and 4 bases at J; junction bases unmatched: 22. CDR3 sequence reads: CSARLADMSTGESYEQYF. CDR3 coding DNA: TGCAGTGCCCGACTAGCGGATATGTCCACCGGGGAAAGTTACGAGCAGTACTTC.

Many counts were recorded for this clonotype. The chain carries TRBV11-2 and TRBJ2-6, with D possibly being TRBD1 or TRBD2 (6 bases each). Per germline, CDR1 SGHAT and CDR2 FQNNGV. The CDR3 runs 17 residues. The V gene lost 1 base and the J gene lost 2 bases, with 12 bases spanning the gap. CDR3 loop: CASSLALRGAGANVLTF. In DNA form, the CDR3 reads TGTGCCAGCAGCTTAGCGTTAAGGGGGGCTGGGGCCAACGTCCTGACTTTC. Supplemented by reference TRBV11-2 and TRBJ2-6, the full variable domain reads EAGVAQSPRYKIIEKRQSVAFWCNPISGHATLYWYQQILGQGPKLLIQFQNNGVVDDSQLPKDRFSAERLKGVDSTLKIQPAKLEDSAVYLCASSLALRGAGANVLTFGAGSRLTVL.

The chain employs TRBV4-3 and TRBJ2-7, with 10 bases lining up with TRBD1. From germline, CDR1 is LGHNA and CDR2 YSLEER. The V gene end was trimmed by 4 bases and the J gene end by 2 bases; junction bases not matched to a gene: 5. The CDR3 length is 15 residues. This CDR3 is CASSLDRGHAYEQYF. The CDR3 region has the DNA TGCGCCAGCAGCCTAGACAGGGGGCACGCCTACGAGCAGTACTTC.

This clonotype was detected only a few times. The chain couples TRBV7-2 to TRBJ2-2; D ambiguous. From germline, CDR1 is SGHTA and CDR2 FQGNSA. V lost 3 bases and J 0 bases, leaving 11 bases between the germline ends. The CDR3 length is 16 residues. The CDR3 sequence: CASSLVVTANTGELFF. CDR3 DNA: TGTGCCAGCAGCTTGGTTGTCACAGCGAACACCGGGGAGCTGTTTTTT.

This clonotype occurred once. This sequence joins TRBV29-1 and TRBJ1-2; 8 bases fit TRBD1. CDR1 is SQVTM and CDR2 is ANQGSEA in the germline V gene. The CDR3 spans 13 residues. After removal of 8 bases from V and 6 bases from J, the junction contained 11 bases not matched to a gene. In DNA, the CDR3 is TGCAGCTTCGGACCGGGACAGGCGGATGGCTACACCTTC. This encodes CSFGPGQADGYTF. The variable domain in full, with the rest retrieved from reference TRBV29-1 and TRBJ1-2, is SAVISQKPSRDICQRGTSLTIQCQVDSQVTMMFWYRQQPGQSLTLIATANQGSEATYESGFVIDKFPISRPNLTFSTLTVSNMSPEDSSIYLCSFGPGQADGYTFGSGTRLTVV.

This chain connects TRBV7-9 to TRBJ2-7, with 8 bases matching TRBD2. This CDR3 has 16 amino acids. Germline V gene sequence: CDR1 SEHNR, CDR2 FQNEAQ (reference sequence). With 1 base clipped from V and 4 bases from J, the junction kept 9 bases outside the gene matches. CDR3 sequence reads: CASSLGGGGRGYEQYF. Written as DNA, the CDR3 is TGTGCCAGCAGCTTAGGTGGCGGGGGGCGCGGGTACGAGCAGTACTTC.